Below are 10 T cell receptor beta chains sequenced from a single sample in a study of Graves' ophthalmopathy and Graves' hyperthyroidism (dated by TCRdb to between 2017 and 2018). Sequencer: Illumina HiSeq 2000. For repertoire sequencing, TCR beta CDR3 regions were amplified from RNA transcripts. A first-round RT-PCR used HTBI primers with the Qiagen OneStep RT-PCR kit, followed by a second-round multiplex PCR, size selection and purification. Using fastp at Q25 and MiXCR, TCRdb reprocessed the public reads and kept productive beta chains. Each record represents a unique CDR3 protein, reported with the most common genes and DNA among its rows. Recorded for this sample are 300,000 to 400,000 distinct CDR3 sequences; 15% to 20% of them occurred a single time. The leading ten clones occupy roughly an eighth of the sample. The sample taken for sequencing was peripheral blood. The source is an adult man with Graves' ophthalmopathy.

This clonotype was seen repeatedly, ten times or more. This sequence joins TRBV30 and TRBJ2-7, with D uncertain. Germline lookup yields CDR1 GTSNPN and CDR2 SVGIG (reference sequence). Trimming left V 3 bases short and J 2 bases short, with 5 bases between. CDR3 length equals 11 residues. Here the CDR3 DNA reads TGTGCCTGGAGCGACACCTACGAGCAGTACTTC. Residues: CAWSDTYEQYF.

This clonotype occurred many times. The rearrangement uses TRBV5-5 and TRBJ2-2, with D perhaps TRBD2 (6 bases). CDR3 length: 14 residues. Trimming took off 4 bases at V and 2 bases at J, with 9 bases between the two ends. CDR1 SGHKS and CDR2 YYEKEE come from the germline V gene (reference sequence). CDR3 residues: CASSQGLNTGELFF. The CDR3 DNA reads TGTGCCAGCAGCCAGGGACTTAACACCGGGGAGCTGTTTTTT.

This clonotype turned up a few times. The gene calls are TRBV11-2 and TRBJ1-1; weak D call: TRBD1 (6 bases). CDR3 length: 16 residues. The germline gives CDR1 SGHAT, CDR2 FQNNGV. V lost 4 bases and J 5 bases, leaving 20 bases between the germline ends. For the CDR3, the DNA is TGTGCCAGCAGCTCCCGGGGGGGGGCCGGTGGGACTGAAGCTTTCTTT. Its protein is CASSSRGGAGGTEAFF. The complete variable domain, with remaining parts taken from reference TRBV11-2 and TRBJ1-1, reads EAGVAQSPRYKIIEKRQSVAFWCNPISGHATLYWYQQILGQGPKLLIQFQNNGVVDDSQLPKDRFSAERLKGVDSTLKIQPAKLEDSAVYLCASSSRGGAGGTEAFFGQGTRLTVV.

This clonotype occurred many times. V usage is TRBV6-2 or TRBV6-3 and J usage is TRBJ2-7; a weak D match, TRBD2 (5 bases). Germline CDR1 reads MNHEY; CDR2 reads SVGEGT. V gave up 6 bases and J gave up 0 bases, with 15 bases separating them. The CDR3 has 15 residues. DNA of the CDR3: TGTGCCAGCAGGCTATGGACTCCCAGCTCCTACGAGCAGTACTTC. As protein: CASRLWTPSSYEQYF.

This clonotype was counted many times. The rearrangement uses TRBV20-1 and TRBJ2-7; D not resolved. CDR3 size: 13 residues. Looked up from germline, CDR1 is DFQATT and CDR2 is SNEGSKA (reference sequence). V dropped 6 bases and J dropped 2 bases, with 14 bases sitting between them. The CDR3 sequence: CSARISGTYEQYF. The CDR3 DNA reads as TGCAGTGCCCGAATAAGTGGCACCTACGAGCAGTACTTC.

This clonotype was seen repeatedly, ten times or more. The rearrangement links TRBV5-1 to TRBJ2-2, with D uncertain. From germline, CDR1 is SGHRS and CDR2 YFSETQ. The CDR3 length is 14 residues. V lost 4 bases and J lost 4, with 11 bases in between. CDR3: CASSQITLTGELFF. For the CDR3, the DNA is TGCGCCAGCAGCCAAATAACCCTCACCGGGGAGCTGTTTTTT.

This clonotype came up many times. CDR3 coding DNA: TGCAGCGTTGAAGATATCAGGGGAAGGGACTATGGCTACACCTTC. Translated, it gives CSVEDIRGRDYGYTF. The J gene is TRBJ1-2, the V gene TRBV29-1; TRBD1 is a possible D gene (6 bases). V was clipped by 0 bases and J by 3 bases, with 14 bases between them. Germline V CDR1 and CDR2: SQVTM, ANQGSEA. The CDR3 sequence is 15 residues long.

In its sample, this clonotype was seen a few times. The V call is TRBV18, the J call TRBJ1-2; D may be TRBD1 (5 bases). The V end lost 3 bases, the J end lost 2 bases, and 10 bases lay between the germline ends. This CDR3 spans 14 amino acids. The germline CDR1 and CDR2 sequences are KGHSH and LQKENI. The CDR3 DNA sequence: TGTGCCAGCTCACCGGCCAGGGAGAACTATGGCTACACCTTC. Its protein product is CASSPARENYGYTF. Complete variable domain (other parts from reference TRBV18 and TRBJ1-2): NAGVMQNPRHLVRRRGQEARLRCSPMKGHSHVYWYRQLPEEGLKFMVYLQKENIIDESGMPKERFSAEFPKEGPSILRIQQVVRGDSAAYFCASSPARENYGYTFGSGTRLTVV.

This clonotype was observed a handful of times. The chain combines TRBV18 with TRBJ2-5; TRBD1 aligns across 9 bases. V gave up 3 bases and J gave up 4 bases; unmatched junction bases: 9. CDR3 length: 16 amino acids. Germline V gene sequence: CDR1 KGHSH, CDR2 LQKENI. The CDR3: CASSPGDRVVGETQYF. The CDR3 DNA reads TGTGCCAGCTCACCGGGGGACAGGGTAGTTGGAGAGACCCAGTACTTC.

CDR3 bases: TGTGCCAGCAGCTTGGCGGGACAGGGTCTCTACGAGCAGTACTTC. Its translation: CASSLAGQGLYEQYF. The chain uses TRBV5-5 and TRBJ2-7, with 9 bases lining up with TRBD1. The CDR3 length is 15 residues. The junction had 4 bases not matched to a gene; V was cut back by 0 bases and J by 3 bases. From germline, CDR1 is SGHKS and CDR2 YYEKEE (reference sequence). The variable domain in full, with the rest retrieved from reference TRBV5-5 and TRBJ2-7, is DAGVTQSPTHLIKTRGQQVTLRCSPISGHKSVSWYQQVLGQGPQFIFQYYEKEERGRGNFPDRFSARQFPNYSSELNVNALLLGDSALYLCASSLAGQGLYEQYFGPGTRLTVT.